This TCR beta chain was found in a study of blood T cell repertoires in COVID-19. Trimming took 6 bases from V and 2 from J; bases not matched to a gene: 11. The germline gives CDR1 MDHEN, CDR2 SYDVKM. The CDR3 is 16 residues long. Using immunoSEQ multiplex PCR, the repertoire was profiled, and TCRdb retains in-frame clones only, with some absent. The table lists 410,000 or so clones, around 91% of them singletons. The sequencing input was peripheral blood. This sequence joins TRBV28 and TRBJ1-1; TRBD1 matches 8 bases. This TCR was sampled from a woman aged 40 to 50 with COVID-19, enrolled during active disease. Here the CDR3 DNA reads TGTGCCAGCAGCTCCGGCCCCGGGACAGGTAACACTGAAGCTTTCTTT. This gives the protein CASSSGPGTGNTEAFF.